One and the same sample provided the 19 T cell receptor beta chains below, sequenced in a study of Graves' ophthalmopathy and Graves' hyperthyroidism. Investigators amplified TCR beta CDR3 regions from RNA transcripts. The authors performed first-round RT-PCR with HTBI primers and then a second-round multiplex PCR. TCRdb itself ran the multiplex PCR reads through MiXCR, one entry per CDR3 protein. Among 620,000 or so distinct CDR3 sequences listed, about a fifth were seen once. Material for sequencing was peripheral blood. The receptors here all came from a woman between 18 and 29 years old with stable Graves' hyperthyroidism. Some clones in this sample may be carry-over from other donors' samples.

This clonotype was counted a few times. The J gene is TRBJ1-2, the V gene TRBV10-3; 9 nucleotides line up with TRBD1. Germline CDR1 and CDR2: ENHRY and SYGVKD. V dropped 6 bases and J dropped 4; count of bases not matched to a gene: 3. This CDR3 has 13 residues. The CDR3 loop reads CAIRLTGGYGYTF. The CDR3 nucleotides are TGTGCCATCAGATTGACAGGGGGCTATGGCTACACCTTC.

In this sample, this clonotype turned up a few times. The conserved final phenylalanine or tryptophan is absent from the CDR3, which likely points to a read error. This rearrangement joins TRBV5-6 to TRBJ1-6; tentatively, D is TRBD1 (6 bases). Trimming shortened V by 0 bases and J by 10 bases, and 8 bases separated the two germline ends. CDR3 size: 13 residues. The germline V gene has CDR1 SGHDT and CDR2 YYEEEE. The CDR3 is CASSLAGDSPLHL. The CDR3 region has the DNA TGTGCCAGCAGCTTGGCAGGGGACTCACCCCTCCACCTT.

This clonotype was detected ten times or more. One end of the junction is discordant with germline, which a read error may explain. This sequence joins TRBV6-2 or TRBV6-3 and TRBJ1-5; 7 bases align to TRBD1. CDR1 is MNHEY, CDR2 SVGEGT, per germline. This CDR3 has 15 amino acids. DNA of the CDR3: TGTGCCAGCCGGGACAGCCCTATGAGCAATCAGCCACAGCATTTT. This translates into CASRDSPMSNQPQHF.

This chain connects TRBV11-1 to TRBJ2-2, with 8 bases aligning to TRBD1. V lost 1 base to trimming and J lost 3 bases; unmatched junction nucleotides: 10. Germline CDR1 SGHAT, CDR2 FQDESV (reference sequence). The CDR3 loop spans 18 amino acids. CDR3 amino acids: CASSLVWLTGGDTGELFF. The CDR3 DNA reads TGTGCCAGCAGCTTAGTTTGGCTAACAGGGGGAGACACCGGGGAGCTGTTTTTT.

Many counts were recorded for this clonotype. This chain links TRBV28 with TRBJ2-5, with 9 bases matching TRBD2. Germline CDR1 reads MDHEN; CDR2 reads SYDVKM. The CDR3 sequence is 13 residues long. The J segment lost 5 bases and the V segment lost 8 bases, leaving 6 bases of the junction unmatched. The CDR3 loop is CASVRAGGETQYF. The DNA of the CDR3 is TGTGCCAGCGTTCGGGCGGGGGGGGAGACCCAGTACTTC.

This clonotype was detected ten times or more. The chain is built from TRBV7-6 and TRBJ2-2; no definite D call. Germline lookup yields CDR1 SGHVS and CDR2 FNYEAQ. The length of the CDR3 is 15 residues. Trimming left V 4 bases short and J 2 bases short, with 11 bases between. CDR3 residues: CASSSSRTNTGELFF. CDR3 in DNA: TGTGCCAGCAGCTCGTCTAGGACCAACACCGGGGAGCTGTTTTTT.

This clonotype was seen at least ten times. This chain links TRBV5-5 with TRBJ2-7; D might be TRBD1 or TRBD2, each matching 6 bases. Germline V lookup: CDR1 SGHKS, CDR2 YYEKEE (reference sequence). Trimming cost V 4 bases and J 3 bases, with 11 bases left between them. The CDR3 runs to 13 residues. The DNA for the CDR3 is TGTGCCAGCAGCCTTAAGGGGGGCTACGAGCAGTACTTC. Its translation is CASSLKGGYEQYF. Using reference TRBV5-5 and TRBJ2-7 for the parts outside the CDR3, the full variable domain is DAGVTQSPTHLIKTRGQQVTLRCSPISGHKSVSWYQQVLGQGPQFIFQYYEKEERGRGNFPDRFSARQFPNYSSELNVNALLLGDSALYLCASSLKGGYEQYFGPGTRLTVT.

This clonotype has a count of ten or more. The CDR3 loop reads CASSFEGETQYF. The CDR3 DNA follows: TGTGCCAGCAGTTTCGAAGGGGAGACCCAGTACTTC. This chain joins TRBV12-3 or TRBV12-4 and TRBJ2-5; D gene uncertain. V was shortened by 3 bases and J by 5 bases, with 7 bases between the two germline ends. CDR3 length: 12 amino acids.

This clonotype was detected many times. The chain carries TRBV11-2 and TRBJ2-7, with 13 bases identical to TRBD2. V lost 5 bases to trimming and J lost 4 bases; unmatched junction nucleotides: 8. Germline CDR1 SGHAT, CDR2 FQNNGV. This CDR3 comprises 16 residues. The chain's CDR3 is CASSPRTSGRFYEQYF. In nucleotides, the CDR3 is TGTGCCAGCAGCCCCAGGACTAGCGGGAGATTTTACGAGCAGTACTTC.

This clonotype has only a few counts. An end of the junction differs from the germline gene, which may be a read error. This chain joins TRBV2 and TRBJ2-7; TRBD1 agrees at 7 bases. Looked up from germline, CDR1 is SNHLY and CDR2 is FYNNEI. The CDR3 runs to 13 residues. The CDR3 sequence is CARRTTGNYEQYF. CDR3 bases: TGTGCCCGCAGGACGACAGGGAACTACGAGCAGTACTTC.

This clonotype was seen repeatedly, ten times or more. The germline gene is not matched at one end of the junction; a read error may be the cause. The chain joins TRBV12-3 or TRBV12-4 to TRBJ1-2, with D possibly TRBD1 on 5 matching bases. The CDR3 has 13 residues. For the CDR3, the DNA is TGTGCCAGCTCCCCCGCAGGGAACTCTGGCTACACCTTC. It translates to CASSPAGNSGYTF.

Ten or more counts support this clonotype. The chain recombines TRBV7-9 with TRBJ2-2; D is possibly TRBD2 (6 bases). Per germline, CDR1 SEHNR and CDR2 FQNEAQ (reference sequence). There are 15 residues in the CDR3. Trimming removed 7 bases from V and 4 bases from J, with 16 bases in between. The CDR3 DNA follows: TGTGCCAGCATAAATTTTGCGGGACGCACCGGGGAGCTGTTTTTT. Its translation: CASINFAGRTGELFF.

This clonotype has a handful of counts. V gene TRBV7-3 combines with J gene TRBJ1-1, with a tentative D call TRBD1 (6 bases). Trimming stripped 0 bases from V and 4 bases from J, with 12 bases between. Per the germline V gene, CDR1 is SGHTA and CDR2 is FQGTGA. The length of the CDR3 is 15 residues. The CDR3, as DNA: TGTGCCAGCAGCTTAACGGGGGGGCTCGGCACTGAAGCTTTCTTT. Its protein product is CASSLTGGLGTEAFF.

This clonotype was found many times. This rearrangement joins TRBV20-1 to TRBJ1-6, with D possibly matching TRBD1 (5 bases). CDR1 and CDR2 from the germline V gene are DFQATT and SNEGSKA (reference sequence). With 5 bases removed from V and 5 bases from J, the gap between germline ends came to 19 bases. This CDR3 contains 16 residues. The CDR3 is CSAQGRGDLDNSPLHF. As DNA, the CDR3 is TGCAGTGCTCAAGGACGGGGGGATCTGGATAATTCACCCCTCCACTTT.

This clonotype appeared once. The junction differs from germline at one of its ends, possibly a read error. The chain combines TRBV11-2 with TRBJ2-7; 8 bases match TRBD1. CDR3 length equals 14 residues. Germline CDR1 and CDR2: SGHAT and FQNNGV. The CDR3 DNA is TGTGCCAGCGGCTTTAACAGGGGGTCCTACGAGCAGTACTTC. Translated, it gives CASGFNRGSYEQYF.

This clonotype appeared many times. J is TRBJ2-2 and V is TRBV6-1, with D hard to call. Trimming left V 6 bases short and J 0 bases short, with 11 bases between. Germline CDR1 reads MNHNS; CDR2 reads SASEGT. This CDR3 region has 15 residues. In DNA, the CDR3 is TGTGCCAGCAGCCCCTCCCCAGCGAACACCGGGGAGCTGTTTTTT. Its translation: CASSPSPANTGELFF.

The sample holds many counts of this clonotype. This chain uses TRBV6-1 with TRBJ1-1; D may be TRBD1 (6 bases). Trimming removed 7 bases from V and 5 bases from J, with 14 bases in between. CDR1 and CDR2 from the germline V gene are MNHNS and SASEGT. This CDR3 is 13 amino acids long. CDR3 DNA sequence: TGTGCCAGCACCGAAAGGGGGTTTACTGAAGCTTTCTTT. This gives the protein CASTERGFTEAFF.

In its sample, this clonotype was seen a few times. This chain uses TRBV5-1 with TRBJ2-2; D may correspond to TRBD1 or TRBD2 (6 bases each). Germline V CDR1 and CDR2: SGHRS, YFSETQ. V was trimmed by 3 bases and J by 4 bases, leaving 16 bases between them. This CDR3 has 16 amino acids. The CDR3 nucleotides read TGCGCCAGCAGCTCGTGGGGGGCCGGGGGCACCGGGGAGCTGTTTTTT. It translates to CASSSWGAGGTGELFF.

The CDR3 loop is CASSFVRGHEQYF. The CDR3 DNA reads TGTGCCAGCAGTTTTGTCAGGGGGCACGAGCAGTACTTC. J is TRBJ2-7 and V is TRBV12-3 or TRBV12-4; 8 bases are shared with TRBD1. The CDR3 runs to 13 residues. Trimming took 3 bases from V and 5 from J; bases not matched to a gene: 3.